This entry concerns a single T cell receptor beta chain. Its matching antigen is unknown. Distinct nucleotide sequences in the sample also encode this CDR3. Germline V gives CDR1 KGHSH, CDR2 LQKENI. The CDR3 consists of 13 residues. The J segment lost 5 bases and the V segment lost 3 bases, leaving 0 bases of the junction unmatched. This sample stems from a study of beta chain features in type 1 diabetes. CD4+ cells of the naive, central memory, regulatory and stem cell-like memory types were sorted via CD45RO/CCR7/CD25/CD127/CD95/CD27. Sorted populations all had greater than 98% purity. General study results and limits: In all four CD4+ subsets, TCRB CDR3 length was significantly, moderately reduced in type 1 diabetes. Researchers caution that PCR might favor shorter templates, equally among patients and controls.

The investigators reverse transcribed all of the isolated RNA, so they sequenced expressed TCRB transcripts. Generated by immunoSEQ multiplex PCR, the TCRdb table keeps only in-frame clones and is missing some. The repertoire consists of around 290,000 clones, with about 8.5% occurring once and the leading ten covering more than 1%. This TCR was recovered from a woman aged 18-29 years in good health. Sequencing was carried out using central memory CD4+ T cells from blood. V usage is TRBV18 and J usage is TRBJ2-5, with 10 bases identical to TRBD2. The CDR3 DNA sequence: TGTGCCAGCTCACCGGGACTAGCGGAGACCCAGTACTTC. Amino acid sequence: CASSPGLAETQYF.